Presented here are 19 T cell receptor beta chains from one specimen sequenced in a study of blood T cell repertoires in COVID-19. This table comes from immunoSEQ multiplex PCR, and its TCRdb copy is limited to in-frame clones, with some not included. The sample contains roughly 350,000 clones, roughly 86% of which appear only once. Sample: peripheral blood. These receptors were obtained from a woman in her 30s with COVID-19, enrolled during active disease.

The chain links TRBV27 to TRBJ2-6, with TRBD1 matching 12 bases. The ends lost 2 bases at V and 3 bases at J; junction bases unmatched: 5. Germline CDR1 is MNHEY and CDR2 is SMNVEV (reference sequence). The CDR3 totals 18 residues. The CDR3 DNA reads TGTGCCAGCAGTTTAGGGACAGGGGGCAGAGGTGGGGCCAACGTCCTGACTTTC. Translated: CASSLGTGGRGGANVLTF.

V usage is TRBV5-4 and J usage is TRBJ1-2; TRBD1 aligns across 7 bases. Germline V CDR1 and CDR2: SGHNT, YYREEE (reference sequence). The CDR3 covers 15 residues. Trimming removed 0 bases from V and 3 bases from J; junction bases left unmatched: 5. The CDR3 DNA sequence: TGTGCCAGCAGCTTGGTAGGGGGCATATACTATGGCTACACCTTC. This codes for CASSLVGGIYYGYTF. The full variable domain, with the rest looked up from reference TRBV5-4 and TRBJ1-2, is ETGVTQSPTHLIKTRGQQVTLRCSSQSGHNTVSWYQQALGQGPQFIFQYYREEENGRGNFPPRFSGLQFPNYSSELNVNALELDDSALYLCASSLVGGIYYGYTFGSGTRLTVV.

This chain uses TRBV3-1 (or the pseudogene TRBV3-2) with TRBJ1-6, with D perhaps TRBD1 (6 bases). Germline V gene lookup returns CDR1 LGHDT and CDR2 YNNKEL (reference sequence). This CDR3 has 15 residues. V was shortened by 1 base and J by 6 bases, with 10 bases between the two germline ends. The DNA of the CDR3 is TGTGCCAGCAGCCAAGGGGCAGGGGTTAATTCACCCCTCCACTTT. Amino acids: CASSQGAGVNSPLHF.

The genes are TRBV10-2 and TRBJ1-5; weak D call: TRBD1 (6 bases). The CDR3 sequence is 13 residues long. Germline values: CDR1 WSHSY, CDR2 SAAADI. V was cut by 3 bases and J by 6 bases, with 9 bases left in between. The CDR3 is CASSDGGGQPQHF. The DNA of the CDR3 is TGCGCCAGCAGTGATGGGGGCGGTCAGCCCCAGCATTTT.

The rearrangement joins TRBV28 to TRBJ2-5; D is perhaps TRBD2 (5 bases). Germline V lookup: CDR1 MDHEN, CDR2 SYDVKM. V was pared by 5 bases and J by 9 bases, with 22 bases between. The CDR3 covers 15 residues. DNA of the CDR3: TGTGCCAGCAGTCCGTGGACTCGCCCTGAGGAGTCCCAGTACTTC. Its protein product is CASSPWTRPEESQYF.

The chain carries TRBV6-5 and TRBJ2-1; TRBD2 matches at 9 bases. From germline, CDR1 is MNHEY and CDR2 SVGAGI. The length of the CDR3 is 13 residues. J was trimmed by 7 bases and V by 10 bases; bases with no gene match: 8. The chain's CDR3 is CATSGRPGNEQFF. The CDR3 DNA reads TGTGCCACAAGCGGGAGGCCCGGGAATGAGCAGTTCTTC.

The chain carries TRBV2 and TRBJ2-2; TRBD1 is a possible D gene (5 bases). The CDR3 has 14 residues. Trimming pared 10 bases from V and 3 bases from J, leaving 15 bases between. Germline assignment: CDR1 SNHLY and CDR2 FYNNEI. In nucleotides, the CDR3 is TGTGCCACCTCTAGGAGCAGGGACACCGGGGAGCTGTTTTTT. Its translation is CATSRSRDTGELFF.

The V and J genes are TRBV5-1 and TRBJ2-7, with a possible D match to TRBD1 (7 bases). The length of the CDR3 is 14 residues. Germline CDR1 and CDR2: SGHRS and YFSETQ. The V gene lost 4 bases and the J gene lost 3 bases, with 14 bases spanning the gap. This CDR3 reads CASSAGQGGYEQYF. CDR3 in DNA: TGCGCCAGCAGCGCGGGTCAGGGGGGCTACGAGCAGTACTTC. Using reference TRBV5-1 and TRBJ2-7 for the parts outside the CDR3, the full variable domain is KAGVTQTPRYLIKTRGQQVTLSCSPISGHRSVSWYQQTPGQGLQFLFEYFSETQRNKGNFPGRFSGRQFSNSRSEMNVSTLELGDSALYLCASSAGQGGYEQYFGPGTRLTVT.

This rearrangement joins TRBV30 to TRBJ2-1, with unresolved D. The CDR3 extends over 12 amino acids. CDR1 is GTSNPN and CDR2 is SVGIG in the germline V gene (reference sequence). Between the trimmed V and J ends, which lost 2 bases and 9 bases, there was a span of 11 bases. The CDR3 DNA reads as TGTGCCTGGAGTTACCGGGTTGGTGAGCAGTTCTTC. Amino acids: CAWSYRVGEQFF. Drawing the rest from reference TRBV30 and TRBJ2-1, the complete variable domain is SQTIHQWPATLVQPVGSPLSLECTVEGTSNPNLYWYRQAAGRGLQLLFYSVGIGQISSEVPQNLSASRPQDRQFILSSKKLLLSDSGFYLCAWSYRVGEQFFGPGTRLTVL.

J is TRBJ2-3 and V is TRBV29-1; no definite D call. CDR3 size: 12 residues. Per the germline V gene, CDR1 is SQVTM and CDR2 is ANQGSEA. V was pared by 4 bases and J by 3 bases, with 8 bases between. CDR3 amino acids: CSVGFGTDTQYF. Written as DNA, the CDR3 is TGCAGCGTTGGCTTCGGGACAGATACGCAGTATTTT.

The rearrangement links TRBV27 to TRBJ2-3; 10 nucleotides match TRBD1. Trimming at V came to 5 bases and at J to 4 bases, leaving 18 bases not matched to a gene. Germline V gene lookup returns CDR1 MNHEY and CDR2 SMNVEV (reference sequence). The CDR3 loop spans 19 amino acids. CDR3 protein: CASSLRDRGVGAGPDTQYF. For the CDR3, the DNA is TGTGCCAGCAGTCTCCGGGACAGGGGCGTCGGGGCGGGCCCAGATACGCAGTATTTT.

The chain recombines TRBV19 with TRBJ2-2, with 8 bases that match TRBD2. V trimming: 4 bases; J trimming: 3 bases; junction bases outside the gene matches: 7. CDR3 length equals 16 residues. Per the germline V gene, CDR1 is LNHDA and CDR2 is SQIVND (reference sequence). The CDR3 sequence is CASSRPSGSHTGELFF. The CDR3 nucleotides read TGTGCCAGTAGTAGGCCAAGCGGGAGCCACACCGGGGAGCTGTTTTTT.

The chain uses TRBV30 and TRBJ2-7; 8 nucleotides match TRBD2. The V gene end was trimmed by 5 bases and the J gene end by 2 bases; junction bases not matched to a gene: 11. The CDR3 is 15 amino acids. The germline gives CDR1 GTSNPN, CDR2 SVGIG (reference sequence). Here the CDR3 reads CAWGVSGKQTYEQYF. CDR3 sequence (DNA): TGTGCCTGGGGCGTTAGCGGGAAACAAACCTACGAGCAGTACTTC.

J is TRBJ2-3 and V is TRBV24-1; perhaps TRBD2 as D (6 bases). The CDR3 is 15 residues long. Germline V gene sequence: CDR1 KGHDR, CDR2 SFDVKD. Between the trimmed V and J ends, which lost 5 bases and 2 bases, there was a span of 13 bases. This chain's CDR3 is CATSARAGLTDTQYF. The CDR3 DNA reads as TGTGCCACCAGTGCAAGGGCGGGACTCACAGATACGCAGTATTTT.

The chain couples TRBV5-1 to TRBJ2-1; 8 bases line up with TRBD1. Unmatched junction bases numbered 3, after V lost 3 bases and J lost 10 bases. Germline V CDR1 and CDR2: SGHRS, YFSETQ. The CDR3 loop spans 12 amino acids. Written as DNA, the CDR3 is TGCGCCAGCAGCTCAGGGGGCGAGGAGCAGTTCTTC. This sequence encodes CASSSGGEEQFF.

This chain links TRBV6-2 or TRBV6-3 with TRBJ1-1; D unclear. V shed 0 bases and J shed 7 bases, with 9 bases lying between them. This CDR3 is built from 13 residues. Germline V gene sequence: CDR1 MNHEY, CDR2 SVGEGT. The CDR3 reads CASSYSQPGEAFF. The CDR3, as DNA: TGTGCCAGCAGTTACTCCCAACCGGGTGAAGCTTTCTTT.

The chain carries TRBV7-2 and TRBJ1-2; 7 positions match TRBD1. Germline V lookup: CDR1 SGHTA, CDR2 FQGNSA. V was clipped by 5 bases and J by 2 bases; unmatched bases: 5. This CDR3 contains 14 residues. The CDR3 DNA sequence: TGTGCCAGCAGCATGGGACAGTTGAACTATGGCTACACCTTC. Its protein is CASSMGQLNYGYTF.

This clone was seen a few times. J is TRBJ2-7 and V is TRBV2, with D possibly being TRBD2 (6 bases). This CDR3 spans 17 amino acids. Germline CDR1 reads SNHLY; CDR2 reads FYNNEI. V lost 1 base and J 2 bases, leaving 18 bases between the germline ends. CDR3 in DNA: TGTGCCAGCAGTGAAGACGGGGTCGGCGGGGCAACCTACGAGCAGTACTTC. Translation: CASSEDGVGGATYEQYF. The entire variable domain, with the rest obtained from reference TRBV2 and TRBJ2-7, is as follows: EPEVTQTPSHQVTQMGQEVILRCVPISNHLYFYWYRQILGQKVEFLVSFYNNEISEKSEIFDDQFSVERPDGSNFTLKIRSTKLEDSAMYFCASSEDGVGGATYEQYFGPGTRLTVT.

The gene calls are TRBV5-1 and TRBJ2-7, with 9 positions matching TRBD1. Germline CDR1 is SGHRS and CDR2 is YFSETQ. This CDR3 region has 18 residues. With V trimmed by 3 bases and J by 0 bases, 13 bases remained unmatched. CDR3 nucleotides: TGCGCCAGCAGCTCCACCGGGACAGGGATAGGGGCCTCCTACGAGCAGTACTTC. It codes for CASSSTGTGIGASYEQYF.